The 27 T cell receptor beta chains given below trace back to one sample, sequenced in a study of OX40 agonist ivuxolimab in advanced cancers. Sequencing was performed with immunoSEQ multiplex PCR; in TCRdb, only in-frame clones are kept and a portion is missing. The sample consists of roughly 100,000 clones, 75% to 95% of them appearing once. The source was CD4+ or CD8+ T cells sorted from blood, collected in a trial of the OX40 agonist ivuxolimab. The source of these receptors is an adult with an advanced solid tumor such as melanoma, head and neck, liver or kidney cancer.

This clone was detected only once. The chain joins TRBV7-2 to TRBJ2-5; 8 bases line up with TRBD1. With V trimmed by 6 bases and J by 1 base, 10 bases remained unmatched. The CDR3 runs 16 residues. CDR1 is SGHTA and CDR2 is FQGNSA in the germline V gene. The CDR3 sequence is CASSKPPGGIQETQYF. The CDR3 DNA follows: TGTGCCAGCAGTAAACCCCCAGGGGGCATCCAAGAGACCCAGTACTTC.

The chain recombines TRBV6-5 with TRBJ1-2, with a tentative D call TRBD1 (6 bases). This CDR3 contains 11 residues. The V gene lost 6 bases and the J gene lost 7 bases, with 9 bases spanning the gap. The V gene's germline CDR1 is MNHEY and CDR2 SVGAGI. The CDR3 DNA sequence: TGTGCCAGCAGCTTAGGGGGTGGCTACACCTTC. This encodes CASSLGGGYTF.

The J gene is TRBJ2-3, the V gene TRBV6-4, with D tentatively TRBD1 (5 bases). The CDR3 is made up of 14 amino acids. V lost 2 bases to trimming and J lost 3 bases, with 9 bases between them. The V gene's germline CDR1 is MRHNA and CDR2 SNTAGT. The CDR3 DNA sequence: TGTGCCAGCAGTGACCGGTCAGGGACAGATACGCAGTATTTT. It yields the protein CASSDRSGTDTQYF.

This chain joins TRBV29-1 and TRBJ2-7; D possibly corresponds to TRBD1 (5 bases). This CDR3 has 13 amino acids. The germline V and J ends were trimmed by 3 bases and 0 bases, with 9 bases remaining between them. The germline V gene has CDR1 SQVTM and CDR2 ANQGSEA. The CDR3 reads CSVDIDSSYEQYF. As DNA, the CDR3 is TGCAGCGTTGATATAGACAGCTCCTACGAGCAGTACTTC.

The CDR3 region has the DNA TGTGCCAGCAGCTTAAGTGTTATGGGACAGGGGAGCTCCTACAATGAGCAGTTCTTC. Translating gives CASSLSVMGQGSSYNEQFF. The V and J genes are TRBV11-2 and TRBJ2-1; 10 positions agree with TRBD1. The V and J ends lost 2 bases and 0 bases, in that order; junction bases with no gene match: 10. Germline loops: CDR1 SGHAT, CDR2 FQNNGV. This CDR3 has 19 residues.

The genes are TRBV19 and TRBJ1-5, with 7 bases lining up with TRBD1. CDR1 is LNHDA, CDR2 SQIVND, per germline (reference sequence). V was pared by 3 bases and J by 0 bases, with 8 bases of the junction left unmatched. The CDR3 is 17 amino acids. CDR3 region: CASSIATGQNSNQPQHF. CDR3 nucleotides: TGTGCCAGTAGTATCGCGACGGGACAGAATAGCAATCAGCCCCAGCATTTT. Full variable domain (missing parts from reference TRBV19 and TRBJ1-5): DGGITQSPKYLFRKEGQNVTLSCEQNLNHDAMYWYRQDPGQGLRLIYYSQIVNDFQKGDIAEGYSVSREKKESFPLTVTSAQKNPTAFYLCASSIATGQNSNQPQHFGDGTRLSIL.

This rearrangement joins TRBV19 to TRBJ2-6; D is perhaps TRBD2 (5 bases). Germline CDR1 reads LNHDA; CDR2 reads SQIVND (reference sequence). V was clipped by 5 bases and J by 2 bases, with 7 bases between them. The CDR3 runs to 14 residues. The CDR3 DNA reads as TGTGCCAGTAGTCGAGGGACTGGGGCCAACGTCCTGACTTTC. Protein product: CASSRGTGANVLTF.

The chain links TRBV30 to TRBJ2-3; a weak D match, TRBD2 (6 bases). Germline loops: CDR1 GTSNPN, CDR2 SVGIG (reference sequence). The CDR3 covers 13 residues. V dropped 5 bases and J dropped 3 bases, with 12 bases sitting between them. The CDR3 spells CAWVVGGTDTQYF. CDR3 nucleotides: TGTGCCTGGGTCGTGGGGGGAACAGATACGCAGTATTTT.

CDR3 protein: CASRTGGNTIYF. The CDR3 nucleotides read TGTGCCAGCCGAACAGGGGGAAACACCATATATTTT. The chain has TRBV6-5 and TRBJ1-3; maybe TRBD1 (6 bases). Trimming stripped 8 bases from V and 4 bases from J, with 9 bases between. CDR1 and CDR2 from the germline V gene are MNHEY and SVGAGI. The CDR3 is made up of 12 amino acids.

The chain carries TRBV6-5 and TRBJ1-2, with 7 bases aligning to TRBD1. CDR1 and CDR2 from the germline V gene are MNHEY and SVGAGI. The CDR3 runs 13 residues. Trimming removed 10 bases from V and 3 bases from J; junction bases left unmatched: 8. For the CDR3, the DNA is TGTGCCACCCGGCAGGGGGAGTACTATGGCTACACCTTC. Translated, it gives CATRQGEYYGYTF.

Of note for this clone: A junction end diverges from the germline sequence, so it may reflect a read error. In the same sample, other DNA sequences code for this CDR3. The genes are TRBV27 and TRBJ1-4; 9 bases fit TRBD1. The CDR3 is made up of 16 amino acids. Germline CDR1 MNHEY, CDR2 SMNVEV (reference sequence). This chain's CDR3 is CASSSDRGLTNEKLFF. In nucleotides, the CDR3 is TGCGCCAGCAGTTCGGACAGGGGTTTAACTAATGAAAAACTGTTTTTT.

This chain's CDR3 is CASSQGISSYNEQFF. Here the CDR3 DNA reads TGCGCCAGCAGCCAAGGTATCAGCTCCTACAATGAGCAGTTCTTC. The chain employs TRBV4-1 and TRBJ2-1; D ambiguous. Germline V lookup: CDR1 MGHRA, CDR2 YSYEKL. This CDR3 is 15 amino acids long. Trimming left V 1 base short and J 0 bases short, with 7 bases between.

The chain links TRBV25-1 to TRBJ1-2; D unclear. The ends were cut back, 2 bases at V and 10 bases at J, with 17 bases in the middle. This CDR3 has 14 residues. Germline V gene lookup returns CDR1 MGHDK and CDR2 SYGVNS. The CDR3 loop reads CASSEGRRDLNYTF. The CDR3 DNA follows: TGTGCCAGCAGTGAAGGACGTCGAGACCTGAACTACACCTTC.

The V and J genes are TRBV5-1 and TRBJ2-1, with 8 bases that match TRBD1. CDR1 SGHRS and CDR2 YFSETQ come from the germline V gene. The CDR3 runs 15 residues. V shed 0 bases, J shed 6 bases, and the junction held 5 bases outside the gene matches. CDR3 nucleotides: TGCGCCAGCAGCTTGGGGCAGGGGGCGCGCAATGAGCAGTTCTTC. Translating it yields CASSLGQGARNEQFF.

The chain recombines TRBV5-1 with TRBJ1-2, with 10 bases that match TRBD1. This CDR3 has 13 amino acids. Trimming removed 5 bases from V and 6 bases from J; junction bases left unmatched: 4. Germline CDR1 SGHRS, CDR2 YFSETQ. This CDR3 is CASRAGTGDGYTF. The CDR3 DNA is TGCGCCAGCAGGGCTGGGACAGGGGATGGCTACACCTTC. The variable domain in full, completed from reference TRBV5-1 and TRBJ1-2, reads KAGVTQTPRYLIKTRGQQVTLSCSPISGHRSVSWYQQTPGQGLQFLFEYFSETQRNKGNFPGRFSGRQFSNSRSEMNVSTLELGDSALYLCASRAGTGDGYTFGSGTRLTVV.

The chain couples TRBV10-2 to TRBJ1-1, with D possibly being TRBD1 (6 bases). With 3 bases removed from V and 4 bases from J, the gap between germline ends came to 9 bases. This CDR3 has 13 amino acids. Per germline, CDR1 WSHSY and CDR2 SAAADI. The CDR3, as DNA: TGCGCCAGCAGTGACCCGGGGGCCACTGAAGCTTTCTTT. This codes for CASSDPGATEAFF.

V is TRBV2 and J is TRBJ2-1; tentatively, D is TRBD1 or TRBD2 (5 bases each). V gave up 7 bases and J gave up 10 bases, with 20 bases separating them. The germline gives CDR1 SNHLY, CDR2 FYNNEI. The CDR3 is made up of 14 amino acids. Here the CDR3 reads CASTGQAGRAEQFF. For the CDR3, the DNA is TGTGCCAGCACGGGGCAGGCGGGTCGAGCCGAGCAGTTCTTC.

The chain is built from TRBV7-2 and TRBJ2-5, with 10 bases fitting TRBD1. J gave up 4 bases and V 5 bases, and 7 bases lay outside the gene matches. The CDR3 has 15 amino acids. Looked up from germline, CDR1 is SGHTA and CDR2 is FQGNSA. The CDR3 spells CASSPRTGGLETQYF. For the CDR3, the DNA is TGTGCCAGCAGCCCGCGGACAGGGGGGTTAGAGACCCAGTACTTC.

The V and J genes are TRBV28 and TRBJ2-6; tentatively, D is TRBD1 (5 bases). Germline V gene lookup returns CDR1 MDHEN and CDR2 SYDVKM. Trimming shortened V by 2 bases and J by 0 bases, and 5 bases separated the two germline ends. CDR3 length: 15 amino acids. CDR3 residues: CASSLDSSGANVLTF. CDR3 sequence (DNA): TGTGCCAGCAGTTTAGACAGCTCTGGGGCCAACGTCCTGACTTTC.

V gene TRBV5-1 combines with J gene TRBJ2-5; D may match TRBD1 or TRBD2 (5 bases each). CDR1 is SGHRS, CDR2 YFSETQ, per germline. The CDR3 spans 13 residues. With 4 bases removed from V and 3 bases from J, the gap between germline ends came to 10 bases. CDR3 bases: TGCGCCAGCAGCCGGGACCCCGAAGAGACCCAGTACTTC. Translating it yields CASSRDPEETQYF.

The rearrangement links TRBV2 to TRBJ2-7, with 7 bases aligning to TRBD1. The CDR3 is 13 residues long. Germline CDR1 SNHLY, CDR2 FYNNEI. V shed 8 bases and J 6 bases; nucleotides not matched to a gene: 10. The CDR3 sequence is CASQRGPQGEQYF. Written as DNA, the CDR3 is TGTGCCAGCCAGAGGGGGCCTCAGGGCGAGCAGTACTTC.

The CDR3 nucleotides are TGTGCCAGCAGTTCAGCCTCCCCGGGGGGCGATAATGAAAAACTGTTTTTT. It is translated as CASSSASPGGDNEKLFF. The V gene is TRBV28, the J gene TRBJ1-4; D is possibly TRBD1 (6 bases). The CDR3 extends over 17 amino acids. Germline loops: CDR1 MDHEN, CDR2 SYDVKM. V gave up 4 bases and J gave up 4 bases, with 19 bases separating them.

The rearrangement links TRBV29-1 to TRBJ1-1, with 10 bases aligning to TRBD1. This CDR3 is built from 14 residues. Per germline, CDR1 SQVTM and CDR2 ANQGSEA. CDR3 nucleotides: TGCAACGCTTGGACAGGGGGGATGAACACTGAAGCTTTCTTT. This codes for CNAWTGGMNTEAFF.

The V and J genes are TRBV7-2 and TRBJ2-3; a weak D match, TRBD2 (6 bases). From germline, CDR1 is SGHTA and CDR2 FQGNSA. Deletions cut 5 bases from V and 4 bases from J, with 10 bases between. CDR3 length equals 13 residues. This chain's CDR3 is CASSTTRPDTQYF. The CDR3 region has the DNA TGTGCCAGCAGCACGACTAGACCAGATACGCAGTATTTT.

As for this clone: One end of the junction fails to match germline, which may point to a read error. The rearrangement joins TRBV4-1 to TRBJ2-2; D remains unclear. Germline V gene sequence: CDR1 MGHRA, CDR2 YSYEKL. This CDR3 is built from 14 residues. Here the CDR3 reads CASNQPVNTGELFF. The CDR3 DNA sequence: TGCGCCAGCAACCAACCCGTAAACACCGGGGAGCTGTTTTTT.

Comment on this clone: The sample contains more than one DNA sequence encoding this CDR3. The chain employs TRBV14 and TRBJ2-7; D is uncertain. Germline CDR1 and CDR2: SGHDN and FVKESK. The CDR3 covers 11 residues. Trimming shortened V by 2 bases and J by 3 bases, and 2 bases separated the two germline ends. CDR3 nucleotides: TGTGCCAGCAGCCAATACTACGAGCAGTACTTC. Protein product: CASSQYYEQYF.

The V call is TRBV7-9, the J call TRBJ1-6; D not resolved. In germline, CDR1 is SEHNR, CDR2 FQNEAQ (reference sequence). Between the trimmed V and J ends, which lost 5 bases and 7 bases, there was a span of 12 bases. The CDR3 extends over 14 amino acids. CDR3 sequence: CASSRVGSNSPLHF. The CDR3 region has the DNA TGTGCCAGCAGCAGAGTTGGGTCCAATTCACCCCTCCACTTT.